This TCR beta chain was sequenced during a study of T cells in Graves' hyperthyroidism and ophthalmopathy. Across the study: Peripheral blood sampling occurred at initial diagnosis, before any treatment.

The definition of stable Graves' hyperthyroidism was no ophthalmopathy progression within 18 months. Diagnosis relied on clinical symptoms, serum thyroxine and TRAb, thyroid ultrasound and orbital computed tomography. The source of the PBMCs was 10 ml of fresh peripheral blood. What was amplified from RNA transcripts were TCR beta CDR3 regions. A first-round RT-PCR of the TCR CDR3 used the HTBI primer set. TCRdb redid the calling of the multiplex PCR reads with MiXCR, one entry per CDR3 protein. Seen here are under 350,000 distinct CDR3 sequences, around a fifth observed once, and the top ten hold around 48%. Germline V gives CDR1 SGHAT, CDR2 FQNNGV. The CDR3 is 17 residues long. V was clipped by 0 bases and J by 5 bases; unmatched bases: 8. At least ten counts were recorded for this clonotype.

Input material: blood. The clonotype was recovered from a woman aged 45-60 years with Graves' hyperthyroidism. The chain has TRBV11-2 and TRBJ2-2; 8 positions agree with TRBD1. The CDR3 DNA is TGTGCCAGCAGCTTAGACTTGGGGACAGGACAAACCGGGGAGCTGTTTTTT. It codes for CASSLDLGTGQTGELFF.